Following are 10 T cell receptor beta chains from one sample sequenced in a study of OX40 agonist ivuxolimab in advanced cancers. The data were produced by immunoSEQ multiplex PCR, yet TCRdb's version contains in-frame clones alone and is incomplete. The sample contains 98,000 or so clones, about 79% of which appear only once. This sample comprised CD4+ or CD8+ T cells sorted from blood, obtained in a trial of the OX40 agonist ivuxolimab. The source of these receptors is an adult with an advanced solid tumor such as melanoma, head and neck, liver or kidney cancer.

This clone was found once. The genes are TRBV28 and TRBJ2-1; TRBD2 agrees at 10 bases. Unmatched junction bases numbered 4, after V lost 3 bases and J lost 2 bases. Germline loops: CDR1 MDHEN, CDR2 SYDVKM. This CDR3 comprises 16 residues. CDR3: CASSFELAGAYNEQFF. CDR3 DNA: TGTGCCAGCAGTTTTGAGCTAGCGGGGGCCTACAATGAGCAGTTCTTC.

This chain connects TRBV7-3 to TRBJ2-5; D uncertain. V was clipped by 3 bases and J by 4 bases, with 9 bases between them. The CDR3 contains 13 residues. CDR1 is SGHTA and CDR2 is FQGTGA in the germline V gene. Written as DNA, the CDR3 is TGTGCCAGCAGCTTCGGGTTGGGAGAGACCCAGTACTTC. Translating gives CASSFGLGETQYF.

This clone was observed a handful of times. The chain carries TRBV27 and TRBJ1-2, with a weak D call TRBD1 (6 bases). Germline loops: CDR1 MNHEY, CDR2 SMNVEV (reference sequence). This CDR3 has 13 residues. V was trimmed by 3 bases and J by 5 bases, leaving 10 bases between them. In DNA, the CDR3 is TGTGCCAGCAGTTTCGGCAGGGGATATGGCTACACCTTC. Encoded protein: CASSFGRGYGYTF.

The rearrangement links TRBV4-3 to TRBJ2-3; TRBD2 matches 12 bases. CDR3 length: 16 amino acids. From germline, CDR1 is LGHNA and CDR2 YSLEER. The J segment lost 3 bases and the V segment lost 1 base, leaving 2 bases of the junction unmatched. The CDR3 loop is CASSQGLAGETDTQYF. CDR3 sequence (DNA): TGCGCCAGCAGCCAAGGACTAGCGGGAGAAACAGATACGCAGTATTTT.

The V call is TRBV18, the J call TRBJ1-1; the match to TRBD1 covers 7 bases. Germline V gene sequence: CDR1 KGHSH, CDR2 LQKENI. After removal of 4 bases from V and 7 bases from J, the junction contained 0 bases not matched to a gene. This CDR3 contains 11 residues. The CDR3 is CASSRQGEAFF. Written as DNA, the CDR3 is TGTGCCAGCTCACGACAGGGTGAAGCTTTCTTT.

This clone was seen a single time. The chain employs TRBV5-1 and TRBJ2-3; 8 bases fit TRBD2. Germline CDR1 SGHRS, CDR2 YFSETQ. The CDR3 is made up of 15 amino acids. V trimming: 2 bases; J trimming: 2 bases; junction bases outside the gene matches: 4. Written as DNA, the CDR3 is TGCGCCAGCAGCTTAGCGGGGGCGATCACAGATACGCAGTATTTT. It translates to CASSLAGAITDTQYF.

The chain couples TRBV4-3 to TRBJ2-5; D is undetermined. This CDR3 spans 13 amino acids. The germline V gene encodes CDR1 LGHNA and CDR2 YSLEER. With 5 bases removed from V and 1 base from J, the gap between germline ends came to 8 bases. In DNA, the CDR3 is TGCGCCAGCAGCGTAGGCCTCCAAGAGACCCAGTACTTC. Translation gives CASSVGLQETQYF.

The chain is built from TRBV7-9 and TRBJ1-1, with D maybe TRBD1 (5 bases). V dropped 5 bases and J dropped 0 bases, with 13 bases sitting between them. The length of the CDR3 is 15 residues. Per the germline V gene, CDR1 is SEHNR and CDR2 is FQNEAQ (reference sequence). This CDR3 is CASSPPGRMNTEAFF. CDR3 bases: TGTGCCAGCAGCCCGCCGGGACGGATGAACACTGAAGCTTTCTTT.

This rearrangement joins TRBV29-1 to TRBJ2-7; D ambiguous. V lost 4 bases and J 1 base, leaving 11 bases between the germline ends. Germline CDR1 and CDR2: SQVTM and ANQGSEA. This CDR3 is built from 13 residues. CDR3 region: CSVAVWPSYEQYF. The CDR3 DNA is TGCAGCGTTGCCGTTTGGCCGTCCTACGAGCAGTACTTC.

The J gene is TRBJ2-4, the V gene TRBV11-1; the D is unclear. The CDR3 is made up of 13 amino acids. Germline V CDR1 and CDR2: SGHAT, FQDESV (reference sequence). V lost 1 base to trimming and J lost 4 bases, with 5 bases between them. The CDR3 coding sequence is TGTGCCAGCAGCTTAGACAGAAAAAACATTCAGTACTTC. Translated: CASSLDRKNIQYF.